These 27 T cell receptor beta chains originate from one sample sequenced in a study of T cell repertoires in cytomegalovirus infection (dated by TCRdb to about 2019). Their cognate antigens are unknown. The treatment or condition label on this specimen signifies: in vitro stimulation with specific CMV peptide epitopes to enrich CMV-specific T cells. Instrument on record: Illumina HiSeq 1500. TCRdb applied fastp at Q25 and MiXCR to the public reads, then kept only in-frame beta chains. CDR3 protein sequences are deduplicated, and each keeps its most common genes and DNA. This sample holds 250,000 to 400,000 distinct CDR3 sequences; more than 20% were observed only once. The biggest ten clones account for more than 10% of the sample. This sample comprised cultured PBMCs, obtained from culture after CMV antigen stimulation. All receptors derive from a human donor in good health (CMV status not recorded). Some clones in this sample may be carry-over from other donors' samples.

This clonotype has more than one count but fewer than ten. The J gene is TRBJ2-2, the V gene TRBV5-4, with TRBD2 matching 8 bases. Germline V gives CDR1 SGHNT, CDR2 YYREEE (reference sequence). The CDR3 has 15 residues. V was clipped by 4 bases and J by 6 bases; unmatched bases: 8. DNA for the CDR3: TGTGCCAGCAGCCGGAGCGGGAGAATGGCCGGGGAGCTGTTTTTT. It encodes CASSRSGRMAGELFF.

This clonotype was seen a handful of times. The CDR3: CASSLTPGFTGELFF. The CDR3, as DNA: TGTGCCAGCAGTTTAACCCCAGGCTTCACCGGGGAGCTGTTTTTT. This chain uses TRBV28 with TRBJ2-2; D is undetermined. Trimming took off 2 bases at V and 4 bases at J, with 11 bases between the two ends. The CDR3 spans 15 residues. Germline values: CDR1 MDHEN, CDR2 SYDVKM. Full variable domain (remainder filled in from reference TRBV28 and TRBJ2-2): DVKVTQSSRYLVKRTGEKVFLECVQDMDHENMFWYRQDPGLGLRLIYFSYDVKMKEKGDIPEGYSVSREKKERFSLILESASTNQTSMYLCASSLTPGFTGELFFGEGSRLTVL.

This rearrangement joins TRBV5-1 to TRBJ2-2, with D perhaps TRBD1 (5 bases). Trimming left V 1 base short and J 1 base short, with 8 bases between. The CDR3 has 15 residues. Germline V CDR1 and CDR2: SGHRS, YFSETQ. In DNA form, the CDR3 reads TGCGCCAGCAGCTTGTTAGGACAGAACACCGGGGAGCTGTTTTTT. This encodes CASSLLGQNTGELFF.

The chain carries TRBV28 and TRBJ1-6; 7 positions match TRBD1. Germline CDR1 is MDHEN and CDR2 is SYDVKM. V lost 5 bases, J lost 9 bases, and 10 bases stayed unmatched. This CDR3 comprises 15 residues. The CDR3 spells CASSPPRTGGSPLHF. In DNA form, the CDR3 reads TGTGCCAGCAGTCCTCCCAGGACAGGCGGTTCACCCCTCCACTTT.

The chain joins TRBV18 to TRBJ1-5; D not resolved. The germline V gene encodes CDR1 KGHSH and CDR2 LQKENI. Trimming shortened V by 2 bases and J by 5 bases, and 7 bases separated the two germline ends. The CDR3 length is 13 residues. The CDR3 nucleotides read TGTGCCAGCTCACCAACACAGTATCAGCCCCAGCATTTT. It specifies CASSPTQYQPQHF.

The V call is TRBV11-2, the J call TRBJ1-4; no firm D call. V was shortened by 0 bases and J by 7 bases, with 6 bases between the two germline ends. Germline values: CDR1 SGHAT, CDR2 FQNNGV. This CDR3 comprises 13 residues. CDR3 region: CASSLESGEKLFF. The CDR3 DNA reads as TGTGCCAGCAGCTTAGAATCGGGTGAAAAACTGTTTTTT. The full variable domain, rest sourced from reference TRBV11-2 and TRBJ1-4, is EAGVAQSPRYKIIEKRQSVAFWCNPISGHATLYWYQQILGQGPKLLIQFQNNGVVDDSQLPKDRFSAERLKGVDSTLKIQPAKLEDSAVYLCASSLESGEKLFFGSGTQLSVL.

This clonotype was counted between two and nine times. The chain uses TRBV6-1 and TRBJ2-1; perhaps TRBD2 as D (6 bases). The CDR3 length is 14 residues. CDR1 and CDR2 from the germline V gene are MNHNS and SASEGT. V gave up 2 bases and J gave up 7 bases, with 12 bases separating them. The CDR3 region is CASSEPTSLNEQFF. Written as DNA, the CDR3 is TGTGCCAGCAGTGAACCGACTAGTCTAAATGAGCAGTTCTTC.

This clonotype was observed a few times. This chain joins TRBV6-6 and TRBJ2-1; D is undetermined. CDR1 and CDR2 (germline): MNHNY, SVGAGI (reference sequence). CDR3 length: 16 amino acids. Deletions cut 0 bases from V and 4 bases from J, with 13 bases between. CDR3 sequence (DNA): TGTGCCAGCAGTTACTCGAATACCTTACAATACAATGAGCAGTTCTTC. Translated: CASSYSNTLQYNEQFF.

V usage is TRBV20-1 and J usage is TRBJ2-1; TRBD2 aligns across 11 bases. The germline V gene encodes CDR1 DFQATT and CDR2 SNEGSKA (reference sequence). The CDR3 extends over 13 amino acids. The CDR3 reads CRPLAGVGNEQFF. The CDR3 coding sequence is TGCAGGCCACTAGCGGGAGTGGGGAATGAGCAGTTCTTC.

The CDR3 DNA follows: TGTGCCAGCAGCTCCCACGTTGGACTAGCGCCAGTCAATGAGCAGTTCTTC. Its protein is CASSSHVGLAPVNEQFF. This chain uses TRBV7-9 with TRBJ2-1; 9 bases are shared with TRBD2. Germline V gene sequence: CDR1 SEHNR, CDR2 FQNEAQ (reference sequence). The CDR3 length is 17 residues. Trimming cost V 4 bases and J 6 bases; bases outside gene matches: 13. Full variable domain (remainder filled in from reference TRBV7-9 and TRBJ2-1): DTGVSQNPRHKITKRGQNVTFRCDPISEHNRLYWYRQTLGQGPEFLTYFQNEAQLEKSRLLSDRFSAERPKGSFSTLEIQRTEQGDSAMYLCASSSHVGLAPVNEQFFGPGTRLTVL.

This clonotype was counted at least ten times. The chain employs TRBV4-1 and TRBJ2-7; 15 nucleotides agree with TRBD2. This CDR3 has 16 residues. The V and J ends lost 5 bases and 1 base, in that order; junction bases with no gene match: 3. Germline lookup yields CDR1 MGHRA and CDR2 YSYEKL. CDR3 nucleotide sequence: TGCGCCAGCAGCGTGGGACTAGCGGGAGGTTCCTACGAGCAGTACTTC. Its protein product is CASSVGLAGGSYEQYF.

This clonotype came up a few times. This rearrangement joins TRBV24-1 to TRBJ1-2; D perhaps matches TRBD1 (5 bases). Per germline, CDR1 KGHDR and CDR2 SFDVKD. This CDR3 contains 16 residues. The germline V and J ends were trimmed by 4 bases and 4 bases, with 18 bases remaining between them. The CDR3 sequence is CATSEGGTYSSYGYTF. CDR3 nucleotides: TGTGCCACCAGTGAAGGCGGGACCTACAGCAGCTATGGCTACACCTTC.

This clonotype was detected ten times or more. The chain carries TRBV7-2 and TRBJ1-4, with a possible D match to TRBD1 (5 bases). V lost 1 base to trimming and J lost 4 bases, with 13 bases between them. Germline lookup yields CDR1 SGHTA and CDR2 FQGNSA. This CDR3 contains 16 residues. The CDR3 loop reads CASSLGFGRVNEKLFF. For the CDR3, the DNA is TGTGCCAGCAGCTTAGGTTTTGGCAGGGTTAATGAAAAACTGTTTTTT.

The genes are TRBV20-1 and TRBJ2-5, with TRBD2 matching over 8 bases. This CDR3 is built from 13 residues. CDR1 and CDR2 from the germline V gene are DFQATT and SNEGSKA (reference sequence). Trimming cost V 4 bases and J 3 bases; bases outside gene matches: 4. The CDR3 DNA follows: TGCAGTGCTACTAGCGGGCCGAAAGAGACCCAGTACTTC. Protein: CSATSGPKETQYF.

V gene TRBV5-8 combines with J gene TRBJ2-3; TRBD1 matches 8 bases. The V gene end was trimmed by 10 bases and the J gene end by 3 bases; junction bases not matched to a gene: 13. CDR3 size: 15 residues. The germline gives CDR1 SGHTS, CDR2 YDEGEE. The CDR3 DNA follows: TGTGCCCTCCTTTGGACAGGGTATGGTACAGATACGCAGTATTTT. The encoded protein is CALLWTGYGTDTQYF.

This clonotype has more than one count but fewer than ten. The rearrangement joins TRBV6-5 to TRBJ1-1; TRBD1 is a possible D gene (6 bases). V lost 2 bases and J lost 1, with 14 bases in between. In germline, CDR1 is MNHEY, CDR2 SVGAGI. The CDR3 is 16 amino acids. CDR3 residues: CASSYGLGQKNTEAFF. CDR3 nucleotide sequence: TGTGCCAGCAGTTACGGACTCGGACAGAAGAACACTGAAGCTTTCTTT.

The CDR3 region has the DNA TGTGCCAGCGGTTCAGGGACAGTCTCCAACACTGAAGCTTTCTTT. Translating gives CASGSGTVSNTEAFF. J is TRBJ1-1 and V is TRBV28, with 7 positions matching TRBD1. V shed 8 bases, J shed 2 bases, and the junction held 11 bases outside the gene matches. The V gene's germline CDR1 is MDHEN and CDR2 SYDVKM. This CDR3 is 15 amino acids long.

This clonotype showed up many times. The CDR3 is CASSYSTMNTEAFF. CDR3 coding DNA: TGTGCCAGCAGTTACTCGACCATGAACACTGAAGCTTTCTTT. The chain is built from TRBV6-2 or TRBV6-3 and TRBJ1-1; D gene ambiguous. Trimming cost V 0 bases and J 0 bases, with 5 bases left between them. The CDR3 runs 14 residues. The germline CDR1 and CDR2 sequences are MNHEY and SVGEGT.

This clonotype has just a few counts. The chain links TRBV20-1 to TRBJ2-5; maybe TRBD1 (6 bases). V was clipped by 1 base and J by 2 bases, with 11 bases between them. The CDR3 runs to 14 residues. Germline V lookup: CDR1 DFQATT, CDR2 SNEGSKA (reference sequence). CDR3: CSARGGQAQETQYF. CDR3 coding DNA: TGCAGTGCTAGAGGGGGGCAGGCTCAAGAGACCCAGTACTTC.

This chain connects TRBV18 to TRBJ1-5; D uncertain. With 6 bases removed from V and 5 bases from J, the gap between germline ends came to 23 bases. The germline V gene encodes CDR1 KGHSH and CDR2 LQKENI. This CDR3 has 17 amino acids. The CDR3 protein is CASSRNDIGIPYQPQHF. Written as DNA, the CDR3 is TGTGCCAGCTCGCGCAATGATATAGGGATCCCTTATCAGCCCCAGCATTTT. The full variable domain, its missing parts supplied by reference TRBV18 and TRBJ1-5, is NAGVMQNPRHLVRRRGQEARLRCSPMKGHSHVYWYRQLPEEGLKFMVYLQKENIIDESGMPKERFSAEFPKEGPSILRIQQVVRGDSAAYFCASSRNDIGIPYQPQHFGDGTRLSIL.

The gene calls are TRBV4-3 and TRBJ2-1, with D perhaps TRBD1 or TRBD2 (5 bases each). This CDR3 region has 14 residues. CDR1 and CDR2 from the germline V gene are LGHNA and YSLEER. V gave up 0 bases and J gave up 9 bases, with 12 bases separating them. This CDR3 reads CASSQEPRGTEQFF. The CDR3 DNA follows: TGCGCCAGCAGCCAAGAACCACGGGGCACTGAGCAGTTCTTC.

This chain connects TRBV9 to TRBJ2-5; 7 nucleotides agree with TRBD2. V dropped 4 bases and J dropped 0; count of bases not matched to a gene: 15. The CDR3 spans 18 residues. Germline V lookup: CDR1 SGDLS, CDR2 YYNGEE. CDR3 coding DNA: TGTGCCAGCAGCCCCCTCAGGTTGCGGACTAGTCACCAAGAGACCCAGTACTTC. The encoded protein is CASSPLRLRTSHQETQYF.

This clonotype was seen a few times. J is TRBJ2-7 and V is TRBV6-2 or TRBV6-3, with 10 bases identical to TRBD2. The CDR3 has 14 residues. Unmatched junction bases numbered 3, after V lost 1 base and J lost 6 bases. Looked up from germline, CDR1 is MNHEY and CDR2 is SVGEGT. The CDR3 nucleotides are TGTGCCAGCAGTTACTTAGCGGGAGGATCCGAGCAGTACTTC. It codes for CASSYLAGGSEQYF.

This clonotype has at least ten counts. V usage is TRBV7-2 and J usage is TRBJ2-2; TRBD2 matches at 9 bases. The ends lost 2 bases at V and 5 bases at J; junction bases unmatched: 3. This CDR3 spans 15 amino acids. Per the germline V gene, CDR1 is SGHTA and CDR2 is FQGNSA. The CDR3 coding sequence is TGTGCCAGCAGCTTACCGCTAGCGGGGACCGGGGAGCTGTTTTTT. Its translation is CASSLPLAGTGELFF.

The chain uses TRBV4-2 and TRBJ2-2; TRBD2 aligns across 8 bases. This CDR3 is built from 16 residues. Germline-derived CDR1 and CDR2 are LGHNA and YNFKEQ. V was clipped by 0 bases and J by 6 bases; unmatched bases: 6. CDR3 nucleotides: TGTGCCAGCAGCCAAGATCAACTAGCGGTGCCCGGGGAGCTGTTTTTT. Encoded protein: CASSQDQLAVPGELFF.

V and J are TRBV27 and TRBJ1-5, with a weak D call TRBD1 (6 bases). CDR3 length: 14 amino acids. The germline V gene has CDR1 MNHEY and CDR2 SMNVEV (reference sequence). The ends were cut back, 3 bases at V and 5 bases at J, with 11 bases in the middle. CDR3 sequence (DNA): TGTGCCAGCAGTTTGGGGGCGACCGATCAGCCCCAGCATTTT. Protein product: CASSLGATDQPQHF.

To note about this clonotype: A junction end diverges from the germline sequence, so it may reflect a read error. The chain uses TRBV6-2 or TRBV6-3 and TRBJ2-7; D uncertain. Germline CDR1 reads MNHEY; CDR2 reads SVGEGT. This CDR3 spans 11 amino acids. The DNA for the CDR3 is TGTGCCAGCAGTCACTCCTCGGAGCAGTACTTC. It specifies CASSHSSEQYF.